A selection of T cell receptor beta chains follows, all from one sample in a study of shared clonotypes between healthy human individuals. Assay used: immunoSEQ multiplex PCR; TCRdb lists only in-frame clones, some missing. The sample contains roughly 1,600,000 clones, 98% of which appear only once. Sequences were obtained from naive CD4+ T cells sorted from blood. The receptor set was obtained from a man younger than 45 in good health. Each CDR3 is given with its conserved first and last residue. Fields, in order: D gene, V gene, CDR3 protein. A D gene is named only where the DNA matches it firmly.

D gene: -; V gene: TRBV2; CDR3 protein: CASSESGTAPVMRGYTF
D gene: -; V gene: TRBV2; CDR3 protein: CASGQITDTQYF
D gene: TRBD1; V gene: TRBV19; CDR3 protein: CASTALQGQGAEAFF
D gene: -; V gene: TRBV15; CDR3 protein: CATSRIGYNEQFF
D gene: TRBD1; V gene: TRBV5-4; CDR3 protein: CASSLSPGQGYEQYF
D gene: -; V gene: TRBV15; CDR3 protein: CATSRGGTESEKLFF
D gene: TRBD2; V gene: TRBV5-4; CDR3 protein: CASSLAAGPYEQYF
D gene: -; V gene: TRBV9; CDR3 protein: CASSVSGVSYEQYF
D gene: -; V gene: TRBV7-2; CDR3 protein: CATPEQSGANVLTF
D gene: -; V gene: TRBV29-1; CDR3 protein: CSVSGSSTGELFF
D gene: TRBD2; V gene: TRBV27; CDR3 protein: CASSFRLAEGGETQYF
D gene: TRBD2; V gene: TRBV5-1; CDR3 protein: CASSLGSGGSTDTQYF
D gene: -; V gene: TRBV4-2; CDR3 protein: CASSQGGNWGREYRYNEQFF
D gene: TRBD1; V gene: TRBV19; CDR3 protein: CASRTGQADTIYF
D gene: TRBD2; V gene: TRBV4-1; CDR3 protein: CASSQEGTSGHSYEQYF
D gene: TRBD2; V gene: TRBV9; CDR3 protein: CASSVAPAGVSFADTQYF
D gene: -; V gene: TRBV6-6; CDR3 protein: CASRRRAGAETQYF
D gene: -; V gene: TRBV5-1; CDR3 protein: CASSSMTSGETQYF